The clone carrying this T cell receptor beta chain appeared a single time. These data belong to a study of blood T cell repertoires in COVID-19. Study as a whole: The United States, Italy and Spain supplied acute and convalescent COVID-19 samples.

CDR1 is MNHNY, CDR2 SVGAGI, per germline (reference sequence). This CDR3 contains 17 residues. V was clipped by 5 bases and J by 0 bases; unmatched bases: 10. In the authors' workflow: Amplification of reference gene primers provided the estimated nucleated cell counts. TCRdb's copy holds only in-frame clones and misses some; the assay was immunoSEQ multiplex PCR. V and J calls plus clone size are reproduced from that table; the DNA served to infer D and trimming. The sample contains 300,000 to 350,000 clones, 85% to 90% of which appear only once. The receptor's source is a woman between 65 and 79 years old with COVID-19, enrolled during active disease. This chain joins TRBV6-6 and TRBJ2-1; 7 nucleotides align to TRBD1. Sequenced sample: peripheral blood. The CDR3 here is CASSPRTGTSSYNEQFF. In DNA form, the CDR3 reads TGTGCCAGCAGTCCCCGGACAGGTACAAGCTCCTACAATGAGCAGTTCTTC.